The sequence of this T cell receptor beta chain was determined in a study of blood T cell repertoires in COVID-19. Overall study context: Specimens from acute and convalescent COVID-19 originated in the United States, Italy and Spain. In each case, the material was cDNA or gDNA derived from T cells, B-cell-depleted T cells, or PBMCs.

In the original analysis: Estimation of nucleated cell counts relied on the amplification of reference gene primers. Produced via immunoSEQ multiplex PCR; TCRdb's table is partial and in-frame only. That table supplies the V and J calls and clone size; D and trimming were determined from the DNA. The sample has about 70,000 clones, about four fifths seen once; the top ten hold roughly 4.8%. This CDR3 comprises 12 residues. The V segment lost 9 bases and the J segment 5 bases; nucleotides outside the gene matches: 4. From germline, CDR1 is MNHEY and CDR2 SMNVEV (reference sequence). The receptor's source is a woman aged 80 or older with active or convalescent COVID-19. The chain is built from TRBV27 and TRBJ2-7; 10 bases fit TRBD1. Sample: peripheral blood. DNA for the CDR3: TGTGCCAGGATGACAGGGGGCGACGAGCAGTACTTC. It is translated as CARMTGGDEQYF.